These T cell receptor beta chains were read from a single sample in a study of blood T cell repertoires in COVID-19. Some clones are missing from TCRdb's copy, which holds only in-frame ones; the method was immunoSEQ multiplex PCR. The table records about 200,000 clones, approximately 80% of them present only once. Sequencing was performed on peripheral blood. The receptors originated from a man aged 60 to 75 with COVID-19, enrolled during active disease. Each CDR3 is given with its conserved first and last residue. The size entry is marked missing in some rows and otherwise reads once, few, many or a size class.

v_call: TRBV6-5; j_call: TRBJ1-1; clone_size: NA; cdr3_aa: CASSTGGRTEAFF
v_call: TRBV7-2; j_call: TRBJ1-2; clone_size: NA; cdr3_aa: CASAGQGVNGYTF
v_call: TRBV6-2/TRBV6-3; j_call: TRBJ2-3; clone_size: NA; cdr3_aa: CASSRAGVNTDTQYF
v_call: TRBV28; j_call: TRBJ2-7; clone_size: once; cdr3_aa: CASSLGRQYF
v_call: TRBV19; j_call: TRBJ1-1; clone_size: NA; cdr3_aa: CASSGQTNTEAFF
v_call: TRBV21-1; j_call: TRBJ1-4; clone_size: NA; cdr3_aa: CASSKPTRRANEKLFF
v_call: TRBV6-5; j_call: TRBJ1-5; clone_size: NA; cdr3_aa: CASSSGGKPQHF
v_call: TRBV5-6; j_call: TRBJ1-5; clone_size: NA; cdr3_aa: CASSLAGSDQPQHF
v_call: TRBV18; j_call: TRBJ1-4; clone_size: NA; cdr3_aa: CASSPPTGREKLFF
v_call: TRBV4-3; j_call: TRBJ2-7; clone_size: NA; cdr3_aa: CASSQELADEQYF
v_call: TRBV6-5; j_call: TRBJ2-7; clone_size: NA; cdr3_aa: CASSLTGTPYEQYF
v_call: TRBV2; j_call: TRBJ1-6; clone_size: NA; cdr3_aa: CASSELGDRGNSPLHF
v_call: TRBV19; j_call: TRBJ2-2; clone_size: NA; cdr3_aa: CASSIGGGSYAGELFF
v_call: TRBV29-1; j_call: TRBJ2-5; clone_size: NA; cdr3_aa: CSVAGREVTQYF
v_call: TRBV19; j_call: TRBJ2-7; clone_size: NA; cdr3_aa: CASSGPDGYEQYF
v_call: TRBV30; j_call: TRBJ2-1; clone_size: NA; cdr3_aa: CAWSVGGGSYNEQFF
v_call: TRBV27; j_call: TRBJ1-2; clone_size: NA; cdr3_aa: CASRPTTGGTDGYTF
v_call: TRBV28; j_call: TRBJ1-6; clone_size: NA; cdr3_aa: CASSPGLGVFIF
v_call: TRBV19; j_call: TRBJ2-5; clone_size: NA; cdr3_aa: CASSGTGAETQYF
v_call: TRBV7-2; j_call: TRBJ1-1; clone_size: NA; cdr3_aa: CASSLIGAMNTEAFF
v_call: TRBV27; j_call: TRBJ2-3; clone_size: NA; cdr3_aa: CASSFLTSGGSTDTQYF
v_call: TRBV10-3; j_call: TRBJ2-5; clone_size: NA; cdr3_aa: CAISVGTGETQYF
v_call: TRBV3-1/TRBV3-2; j_call: TRBJ2-1; clone_size: NA; cdr3_aa: CASSPFYRGGQFF
v_call: TRBV2; j_call: TRBJ2-3; clone_size: NA; cdr3_aa: CASKADTQYF
v_call: TRBV5-4; j_call: TRBJ1-2; clone_size: NA; cdr3_aa: CASSLGHGQGVSYTF
v_call: TRBV5-1; j_call: TRBJ2-1; clone_size: NA; cdr3_aa: CASSSGQGGYNEQFF
v_call: TRBV7-2; j_call: TRBJ1-2; clone_size: NA; cdr3_aa: CASSNGHPGGYGYTF
v_call: TRBV6-5; j_call: TRBJ2-7; clone_size: NA; cdr3_aa: CASSYQAGTGVYEQYF
v_call: TRBV7-2; j_call: TRBJ1-5; clone_size: NA; cdr3_aa: CASSPGSRGLNQPQHF
v_call: TRBV7-2; j_call: TRBJ2-1; clone_size: NA; cdr3_aa: CASRLRNGRAVVKQFF
v_call: TRBV27; j_call: TRBJ1-2; clone_size: NA; cdr3_aa: CASSSFRGVSGGYTF
v_call: TRBV5-1; j_call: TRBJ2-3; clone_size: NA; cdr3_aa: CASSSQGSSDTQYF
v_call: TRBV28; j_call: TRBJ1-1; clone_size: NA; cdr3_aa: CASSPGYEAFF
v_call: TRBV25-1; j_call: TRBJ2-7; clone_size: NA; cdr3_aa: CASSEFTVQYF
v_call: TRBV28; j_call: TRBJ1-5; clone_size: NA; cdr3_aa: CATSGGGRSQPQHF
v_call: TRBV28; j_call: TRBJ1-1; clone_size: NA; cdr3_aa: CASRLKDRLNTEAFF
v_call: TRBV6-4; j_call: TRBJ1-2; clone_size: NA; cdr3_aa: CASREGRGYTF
v_call: TRBV19; j_call: TRBJ2-7; clone_size: NA; cdr3_aa: CASSPQGQGSHEQYF
v_call: TRBV4-2; j_call: TRBJ2-2; clone_size: NA; cdr3_aa: CASRPAGEGNTGELFF
v_call: TRBV5-5; j_call: TRBJ2-1; clone_size: NA; cdr3_aa: CASSPIAGEVTEQFF